Included here is one TCR beta chain sequence, with context. The sample comes from a study of blood T cell repertoires in COVID-19. The V end lost 4 bases, the J end lost 12 bases, and 16 bases lay between the germline ends. There are 13 residues in the CDR3. From germline, CDR1 is SEHNR and CDR2 FQNEAQ (reference sequence). The assay was immunoSEQ multiplex PCR, and TCRdb's table has in-frame clones only and misses some. This sample has a few hundred thousand clones, with roughly 90% found just once. Seattle patients were enrolled while actively infected and followed longitudinally. The sequencing sample was made of peripheral blood. The chain couples TRBV7-9 to TRBJ2-1, with D possibly TRBD2 on 6 matching bases. The receptor was derived from a woman aged 25-40 years with COVID-19, enrolled during active disease. CDR3 in amino acids: CASSSRLGGGQFF. The CDR3 region has the DNA TGTGCCAGCAGCTCTAGACTAGGCGGTGGGCAGTTCTTC.